Below are 7 T cell receptor beta chains sequenced from a single sample in a study of blood T cell repertoires in COVID-19. TCRdb keeps only in-frame clones here, not all; method: immunoSEQ multiplex PCR. The sample has approximately 240,000 clones; approximately 83% are singletons. Input material: peripheral blood. The source is a human donor in a cohort sampled during active COVID-19.

The chain has TRBV7-8 and TRBJ2-1, with D possibly TRBD2 on 5 matching bases. The V end was cut by 1 base, the J end by 2 bases, with 12 bases between. The CDR3 has 16 amino acids. Germline loops: CDR1 SGHVS, CDR2 FQNEAQ. This chain's CDR3 is CASSLDRGLTYNEQFF. CDR3 coding DNA: TGTGCCAGCAGCTTAGATCGAGGGCTAACCTACAATGAGCAGTTCTTC.

The V gene is TRBV21-1, the J gene TRBJ1-2; the table's TRBD1 call for D was not verified on the DNA. TRBV21-1 is assigned pseudogene status. The CDR3 contains 17 residues. CDR3 amino acids: CASSKAGTGGTNYGYTF. CDR3 sequence (DNA): TGTGCCAGCAGCAAAGCGGGGACAGGGGGGACCAACTATGGCTACACCTTC.

The chain couples TRBV27 to TRBJ1-5; 7 bases are shared with TRBD1. J was trimmed by 1 base and V by 5 bases; bases with no gene match: 11. Germline CDR1 is MNHEY and CDR2 is SMNVEV (reference sequence). This CDR3 spans 17 amino acids. The CDR3 DNA follows: TGTGCCAGCAGTACACTACACCGGGACAGAAGCAATCAGCCCCAGCATTTT. It specifies CASSTLHRDRSNQPQHF.

The CDR3 nucleotides read TGTGCCAGCAGTGAAGCAACAGGGAACACTGAAGCTTTCTTT. This codes for CASSEATGNTEAFF. The V call is TRBV2, the J call TRBJ1-1; D possibly corresponds to TRBD1 (5 bases). CDR1 is SNHLY, CDR2 FYNNEI, per germline. CDR3 length equals 14 residues. V was cut by 0 bases and J by 1 base, with 6 bases left in between.

The rearrangement joins TRBV27 to TRBJ1-4, with D perhaps matching TRBD1 (5 bases). This CDR3 has 14 amino acids. Trimming cost V 2 bases and J 10 bases, with 14 bases left between them. Germline assignment: CDR1 MNHEY and CDR2 SMNVEV (reference sequence). This CDR3 is CASSLTRGKGKLFF. CDR3 nucleotide sequence: TGTGCCAGCAGTTTAACACGGGGGAAGGGAAAACTGTTTTTT.

This clone was observed many times. J is TRBJ1-6 and V is TRBV3-1 (or the pseudogene TRBV3-2), with 8 nucleotides matching TRBD1. The germline V gene encodes CDR1 LGHDT and CDR2 YNNKEL (reference sequence). Unmatched junction bases numbered 12, after V lost 5 bases and J lost 6 bases. CDR3 length: 17 residues. The CDR3 loop reads CASSSSPWGQVNSPLHF. DNA for the CDR3: TGTGCCAGCAGCTCAAGCCCGTGGGGACAGGTTAATTCACCCCTCCACTTT.

As DNA, the CDR3 is TGTGCCATCAGCGGACAGGGGGTCACTGAAGCTTTCTTT. As protein: CAISGQGVTEAFF. The J gene is TRBJ1-1, the V gene TRBV10-3, with 10 bases identical to TRBD1. This CDR3 is 13 amino acids long. In germline, CDR1 is ENHRY, CDR2 SYGVKD. J lost 4 bases, V lost 6 bases, and 2 bases had no gene match.